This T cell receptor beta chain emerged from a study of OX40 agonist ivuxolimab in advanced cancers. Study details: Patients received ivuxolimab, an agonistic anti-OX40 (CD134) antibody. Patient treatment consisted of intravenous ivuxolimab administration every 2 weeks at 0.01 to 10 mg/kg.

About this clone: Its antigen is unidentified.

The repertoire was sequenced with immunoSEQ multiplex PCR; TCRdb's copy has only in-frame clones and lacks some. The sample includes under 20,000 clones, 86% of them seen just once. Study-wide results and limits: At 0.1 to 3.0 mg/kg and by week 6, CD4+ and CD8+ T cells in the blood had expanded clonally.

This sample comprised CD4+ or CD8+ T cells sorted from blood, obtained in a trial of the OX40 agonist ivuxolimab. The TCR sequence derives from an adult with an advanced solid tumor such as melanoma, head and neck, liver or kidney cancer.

In DNA, the CDR3 is TGTGCCAGCAGTTTGGGGACAGTTGCAACTAATGAAAAACTGTTTTTT. The encoded protein is CASSLGTVATNEKLFF. The rearrangement uses TRBV6-5 and TRBJ1-4; 7 positions agree with TRBD1. Losses at the gene ends were 4 bases for V and 0 bases for J; bases not matched to a gene: 5. Germline V CDR1 and CDR2: MNHEY, SVGAGI. The CDR3 is 16 residues long.